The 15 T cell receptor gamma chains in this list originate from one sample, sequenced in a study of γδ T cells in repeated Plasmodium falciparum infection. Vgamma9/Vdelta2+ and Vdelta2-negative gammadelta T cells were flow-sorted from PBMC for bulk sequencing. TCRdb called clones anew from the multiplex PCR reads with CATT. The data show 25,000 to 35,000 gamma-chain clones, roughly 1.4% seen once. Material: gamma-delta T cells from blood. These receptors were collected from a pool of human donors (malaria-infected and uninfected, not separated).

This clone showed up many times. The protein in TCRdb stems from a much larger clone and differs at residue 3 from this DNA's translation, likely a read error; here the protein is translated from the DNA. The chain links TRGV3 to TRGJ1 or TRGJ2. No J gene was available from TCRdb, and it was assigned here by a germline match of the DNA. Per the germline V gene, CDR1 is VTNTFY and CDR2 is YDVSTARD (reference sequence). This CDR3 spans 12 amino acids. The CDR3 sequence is CAAWDRPNEKLF. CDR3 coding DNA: TGTGCCGCCTGGGACAGGCCCAATGAGAAACTCTTT.

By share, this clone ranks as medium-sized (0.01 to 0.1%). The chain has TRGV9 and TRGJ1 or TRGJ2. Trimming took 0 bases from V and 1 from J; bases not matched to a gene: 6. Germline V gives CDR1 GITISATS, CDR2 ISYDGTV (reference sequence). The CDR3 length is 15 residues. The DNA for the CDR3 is TGTGCCTTGTGGGAGGTGCAACCCAATTATTATAAGAAACTCTTT. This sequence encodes CALWEVQPNYYKKLF.

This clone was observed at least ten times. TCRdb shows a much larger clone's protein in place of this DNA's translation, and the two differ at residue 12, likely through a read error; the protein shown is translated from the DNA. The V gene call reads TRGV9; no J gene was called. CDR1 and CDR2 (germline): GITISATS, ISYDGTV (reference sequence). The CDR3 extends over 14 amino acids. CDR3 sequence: CALWEVVESWFRIF. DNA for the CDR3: TGTGCCTTGTGGGAGGTTGTAGAGAGTTGGTTCAGGATATTT.

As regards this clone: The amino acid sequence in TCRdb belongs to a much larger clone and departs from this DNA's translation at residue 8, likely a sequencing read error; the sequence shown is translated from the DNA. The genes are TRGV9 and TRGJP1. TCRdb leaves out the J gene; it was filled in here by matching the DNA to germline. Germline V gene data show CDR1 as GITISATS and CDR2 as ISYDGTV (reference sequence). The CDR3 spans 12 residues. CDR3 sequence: CAFYTTGRFKIF. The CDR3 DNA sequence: TGTGCCTTCTATACCACTGGTCGGTTCAAGATATTT.

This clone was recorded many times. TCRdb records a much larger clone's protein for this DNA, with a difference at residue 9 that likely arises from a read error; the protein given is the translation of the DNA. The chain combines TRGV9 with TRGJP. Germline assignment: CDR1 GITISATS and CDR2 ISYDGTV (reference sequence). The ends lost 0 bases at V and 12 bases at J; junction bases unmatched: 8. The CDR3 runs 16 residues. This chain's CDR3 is CALWEVLVSGKKIKVF. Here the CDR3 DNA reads TGTGCCTTGTGGGAGGTGCTCGTGTCGGGCAAAAAAATCAAGGTATTT.

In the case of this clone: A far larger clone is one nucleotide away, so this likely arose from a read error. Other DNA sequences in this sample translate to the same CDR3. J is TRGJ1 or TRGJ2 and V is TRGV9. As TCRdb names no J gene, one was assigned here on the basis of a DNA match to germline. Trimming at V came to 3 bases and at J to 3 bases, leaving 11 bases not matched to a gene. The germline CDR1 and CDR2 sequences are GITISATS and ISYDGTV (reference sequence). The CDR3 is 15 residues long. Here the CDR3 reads CALWELPPFYYKKLF. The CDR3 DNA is TGTGCCTTGTGGGAGCTTCCCCCCTTTTATTATAAGAAACTCTTT.

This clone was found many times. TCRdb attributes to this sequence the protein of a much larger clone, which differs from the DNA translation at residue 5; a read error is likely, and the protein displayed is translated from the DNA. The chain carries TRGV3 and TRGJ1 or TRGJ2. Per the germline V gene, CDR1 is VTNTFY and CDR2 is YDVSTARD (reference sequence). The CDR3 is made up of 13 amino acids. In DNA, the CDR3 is TGTGCCACCTGGAACAGGGGTTATTATAAGAAACTCTTT. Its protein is CATWNRGYYKKLF.

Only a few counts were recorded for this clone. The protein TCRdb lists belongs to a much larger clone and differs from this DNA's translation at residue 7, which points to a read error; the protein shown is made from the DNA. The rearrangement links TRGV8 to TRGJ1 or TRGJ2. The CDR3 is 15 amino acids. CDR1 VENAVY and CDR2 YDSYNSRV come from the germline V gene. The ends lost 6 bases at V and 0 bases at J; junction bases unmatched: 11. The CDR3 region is CATWTPARNYYKKLF. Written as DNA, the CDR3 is TGTGCCACCTGGACCCCCGCGCGGAATTATTATAAGAAACTCTTT.

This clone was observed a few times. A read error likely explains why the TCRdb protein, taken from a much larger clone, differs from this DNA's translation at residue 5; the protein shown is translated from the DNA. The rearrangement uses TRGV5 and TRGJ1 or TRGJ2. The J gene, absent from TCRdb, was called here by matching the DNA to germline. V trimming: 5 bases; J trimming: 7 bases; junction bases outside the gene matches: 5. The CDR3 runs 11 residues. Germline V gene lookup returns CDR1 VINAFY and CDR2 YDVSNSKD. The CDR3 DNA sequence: TGTGCCACCTGGGGCGGGTATAAGAAACTCTTT. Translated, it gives CATWGGYKKLF.

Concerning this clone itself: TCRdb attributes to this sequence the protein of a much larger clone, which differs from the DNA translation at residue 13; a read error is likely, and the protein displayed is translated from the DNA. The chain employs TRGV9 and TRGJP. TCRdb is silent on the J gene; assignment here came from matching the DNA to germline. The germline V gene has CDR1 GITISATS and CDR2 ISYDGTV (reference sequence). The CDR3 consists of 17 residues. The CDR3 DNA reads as TGTGCCTTGTGGGAGGAACGTCTGGAGTTGGGCAAAGAAATCAAGGTATTT. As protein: CALWEERLELGKEIKVF.

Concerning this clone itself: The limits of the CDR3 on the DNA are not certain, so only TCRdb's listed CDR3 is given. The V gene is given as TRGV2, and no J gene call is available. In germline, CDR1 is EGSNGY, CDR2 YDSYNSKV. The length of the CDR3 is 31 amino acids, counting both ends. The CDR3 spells CATWVGFIIRNSLAVEQRWLSQVSIGRIQHF.

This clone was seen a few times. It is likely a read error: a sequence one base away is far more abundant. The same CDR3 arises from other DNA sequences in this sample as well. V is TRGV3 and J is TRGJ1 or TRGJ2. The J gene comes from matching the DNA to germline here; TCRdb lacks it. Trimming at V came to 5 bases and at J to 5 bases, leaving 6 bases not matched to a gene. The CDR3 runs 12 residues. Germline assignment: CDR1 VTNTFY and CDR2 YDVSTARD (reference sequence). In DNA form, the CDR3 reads TGTGCCACCTGGGGATCCGATTATAAGAAACTCTTT. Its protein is CATWGSDYKKLF.

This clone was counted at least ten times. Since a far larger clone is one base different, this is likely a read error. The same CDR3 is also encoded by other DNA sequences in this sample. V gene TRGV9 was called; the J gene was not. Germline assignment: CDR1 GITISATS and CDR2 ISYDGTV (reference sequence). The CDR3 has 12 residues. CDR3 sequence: CALWEVHRKKLF. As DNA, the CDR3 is TGTGCCTTGTGGGAGGTGCATCGGAAGAAGCTCTTT.

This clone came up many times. CDR3 DNA: TGTGCCACCTGGGACGGTTATAGTATCAAGACGTTT. It translates to CATWDGYSIKTF. The chain joins TRGV2 to TRGJP2. TCRdb carries no J gene annotation; the J gene was assigned here by matching the DNA with germline. This CDR3 region has 12 residues. Germline CDR1 is EGSNGY and CDR2 is YDSYNSKV. Trimming cost V 1 base and J 14 bases; bases outside gene matches: 7.

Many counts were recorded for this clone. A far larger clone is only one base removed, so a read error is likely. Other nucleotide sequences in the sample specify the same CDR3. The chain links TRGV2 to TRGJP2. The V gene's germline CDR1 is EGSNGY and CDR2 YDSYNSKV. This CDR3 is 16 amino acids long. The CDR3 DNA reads TGTGCCACCTGGGACGGGCGTAGAGGTAGTGATTGGATCAAGACGTTC. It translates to CATWDGRRGSDWIKTF.